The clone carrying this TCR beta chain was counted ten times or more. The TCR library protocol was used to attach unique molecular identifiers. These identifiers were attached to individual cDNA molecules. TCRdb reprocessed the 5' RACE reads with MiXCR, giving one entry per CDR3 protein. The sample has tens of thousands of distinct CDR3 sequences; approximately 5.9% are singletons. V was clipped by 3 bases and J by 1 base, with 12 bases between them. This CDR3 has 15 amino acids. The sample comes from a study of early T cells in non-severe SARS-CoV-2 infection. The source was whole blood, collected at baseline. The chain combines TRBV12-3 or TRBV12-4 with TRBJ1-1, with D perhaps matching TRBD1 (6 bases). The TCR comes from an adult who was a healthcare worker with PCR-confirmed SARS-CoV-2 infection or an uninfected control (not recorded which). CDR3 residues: CASSFWGARNTEAFF. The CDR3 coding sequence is TGTGCCAGCAGTTTCTGGGGGGCGCGGAACACTGAAGCTTTCTTT.